The T cell receptor (beta chain) described here comes from a study of blood T cell repertoires in COVID-19. Study information: The samples span acute and convalescent COVID-19 from the United States, Italy and Spain. PBMCs, B-cell-depleted T cells, or T cells were the source of the cDNA or gDNA that made up the material.

Per the original data handling: Estimation of nucleated cell counts was performed using reference gene primer amplification. Repertoires were generated with immunoSEQ multiplex PCR, while TCRdb's copy carries only in-frame clones and drops some. V, J and clone size are those of that table, while D and trimming were read from the DNA. Of about 190,000 clones in the sample, about 85% were seen once. The V end was cut by 8 bases, the J end by 3 bases, with 16 bases between. Germline V lookup: CDR1 MNHEY, CDR2 SMNVEV (reference sequence). The CDR3 is made up of 14 amino acids. The gene calls are TRBV27 and TRBJ1-1; D perhaps matches TRBD1 (5 bases). The TCR was taken from a human donor in a cohort sampled during active COVID-19. Sequencing was performed on peripheral blood. Written as DNA, the CDR3 is TGTGCCAGCGGGGGGGGACTGCTGGACACTGAAGCTTTCTTT. Its protein is CASGGGLLDTEAFF.